The sequence of this T cell receptor (beta chain) was determined in a study of T-cell memory formation after mild COVID-19. Whole-study context: Clusters were largely donor specific. Study outcomes and limitations: Clones that contracted from day 15 to 85 had balanced CD4/CD8; later expanders were CD4+ biased. Contracting CD4+ clones were located mainly in CM and EM, and CD8+ clones in EMRA.

TCRdb called the 5' RACE reads again in MiXCR, with one record for every CDR3 protein. The sample lists about 140,000 distinct CDR3 sequences; 11% to 15% were seen once. For this clonotype: The antigen is unknown.

Specimen: PBMCs or a T cell subset sorted from them (not recorded which). The clonotype comes from an adult woman who had mild COVID-19 (a few samples of this study predate the infection). Cell type and time point are not known.

CDR3 DNA: TGCAGCGCCATCGACCAGTACACTGAAGCTTTCTTT. The encoded protein is CSAIDQYTEAFF. The chain recombines TRBV29-1 with TRBJ1-1; D ambiguous. The V gene lost 7 bases and the J gene lost 3 bases, with 12 bases spanning the gap. The CDR3 covers 12 residues. Germline values: CDR1 SQVTM, CDR2 ANQGSEA.